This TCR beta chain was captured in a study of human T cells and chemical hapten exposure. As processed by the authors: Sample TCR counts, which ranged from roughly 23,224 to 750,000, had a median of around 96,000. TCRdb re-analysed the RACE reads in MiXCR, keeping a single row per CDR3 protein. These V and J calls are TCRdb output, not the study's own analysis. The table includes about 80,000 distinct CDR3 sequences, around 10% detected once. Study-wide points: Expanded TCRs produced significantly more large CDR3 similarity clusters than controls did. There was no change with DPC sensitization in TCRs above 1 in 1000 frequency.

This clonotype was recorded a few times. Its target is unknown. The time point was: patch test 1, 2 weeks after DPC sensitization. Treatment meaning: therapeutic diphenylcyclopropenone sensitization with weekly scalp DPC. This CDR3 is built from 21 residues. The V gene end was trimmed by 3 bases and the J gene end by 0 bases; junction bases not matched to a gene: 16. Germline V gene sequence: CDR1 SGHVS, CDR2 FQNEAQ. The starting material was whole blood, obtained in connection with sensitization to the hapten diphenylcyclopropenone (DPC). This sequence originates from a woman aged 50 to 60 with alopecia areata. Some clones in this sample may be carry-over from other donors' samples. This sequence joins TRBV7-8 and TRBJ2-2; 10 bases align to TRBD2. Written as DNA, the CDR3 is TGTGCCAGCAGCTTGGCTCCCCAACTAGCGGGAAGCCCACCGAACACCGGGGAGCTGTTTTTT. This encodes CASSLAPQLAGSPPNTGELFF.